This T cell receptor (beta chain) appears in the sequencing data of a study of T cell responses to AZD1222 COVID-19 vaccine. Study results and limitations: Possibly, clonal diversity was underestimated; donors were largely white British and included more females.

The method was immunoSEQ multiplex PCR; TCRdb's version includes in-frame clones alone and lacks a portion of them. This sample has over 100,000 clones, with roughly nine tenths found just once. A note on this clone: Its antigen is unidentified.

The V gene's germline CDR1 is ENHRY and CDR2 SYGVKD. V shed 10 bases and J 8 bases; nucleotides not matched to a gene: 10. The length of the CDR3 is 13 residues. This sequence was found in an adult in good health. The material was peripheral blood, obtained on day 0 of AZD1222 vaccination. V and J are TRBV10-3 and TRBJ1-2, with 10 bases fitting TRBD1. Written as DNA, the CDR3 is TGTGCCACTTCTGTGGACAGGGGGGACGGCTACACCTTC. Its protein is CATSVDRGDGYTF.